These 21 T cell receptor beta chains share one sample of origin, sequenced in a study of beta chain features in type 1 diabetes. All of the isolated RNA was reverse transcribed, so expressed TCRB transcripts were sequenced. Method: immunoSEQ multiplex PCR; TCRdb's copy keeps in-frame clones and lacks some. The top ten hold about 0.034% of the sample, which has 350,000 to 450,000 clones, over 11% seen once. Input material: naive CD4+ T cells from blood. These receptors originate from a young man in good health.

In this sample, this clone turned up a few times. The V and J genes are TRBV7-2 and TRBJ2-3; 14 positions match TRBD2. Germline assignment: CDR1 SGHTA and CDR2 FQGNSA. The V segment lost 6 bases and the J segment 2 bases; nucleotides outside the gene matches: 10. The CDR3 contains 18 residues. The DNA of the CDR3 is TGTGCCAGCAGTTTTACCGGGACTAGCGGGGGAAACACAGATACGCAGTATTTT. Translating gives CASSFTGTSGGNTDTQYF. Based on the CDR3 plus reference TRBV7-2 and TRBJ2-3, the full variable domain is GAGVSQSPSNKVTEKGKDVELRCDPISGHTALYWYRQSLGQGLEFLIYFQGNSAPDKSGLPSDRFSAERTGGSVSTLTIQRTQQEDSAVYLCASSFTGTSGGNTDTQYFGPGTRLTVL.

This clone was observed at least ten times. The CDR3 DNA reads as TGCAGCGTTGCGGGACAGGGGATAGACATTCAGTACTTC. The encoded protein is CSVAGQGIDIQYF. The gene calls are TRBV29-1 and TRBJ2-4; 10 bases match TRBD1. The CDR3 totals 13 residues. Looked up from germline, CDR1 is SQVTM and CDR2 is ANQGSEA. The ends lost 4 bases at V and 8 bases at J; junction bases unmatched: 5.

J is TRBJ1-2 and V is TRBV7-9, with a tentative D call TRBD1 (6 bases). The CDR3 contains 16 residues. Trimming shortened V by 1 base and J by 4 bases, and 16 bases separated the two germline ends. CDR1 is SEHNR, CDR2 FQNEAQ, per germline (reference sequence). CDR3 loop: CASSLERTEEIYGYTF. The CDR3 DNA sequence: TGTGCCAGCAGCTTAGAGCGGACAGAGGAGATCTATGGCTACACCTTC.

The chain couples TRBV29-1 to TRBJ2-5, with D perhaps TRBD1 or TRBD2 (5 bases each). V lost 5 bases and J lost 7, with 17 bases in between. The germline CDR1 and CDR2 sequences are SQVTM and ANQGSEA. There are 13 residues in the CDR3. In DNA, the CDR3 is TGCAGCGTTTCTGGGGGAGATGCGGGGACCCAGTACTTC. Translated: CSVSGGDAGTQYF.

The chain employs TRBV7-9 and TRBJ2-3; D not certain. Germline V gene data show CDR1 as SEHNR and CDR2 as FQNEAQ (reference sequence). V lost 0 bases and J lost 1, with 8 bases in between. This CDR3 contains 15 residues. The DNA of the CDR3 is TGTGCCAGCAGCTTAGCCCTTGGACGCACAGATACGCAGTATTTT. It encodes CASSLALGRTDTQYF.

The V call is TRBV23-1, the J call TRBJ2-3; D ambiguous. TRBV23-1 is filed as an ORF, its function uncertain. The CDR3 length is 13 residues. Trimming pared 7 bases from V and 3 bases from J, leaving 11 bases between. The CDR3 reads CASTKPGTDTQYF. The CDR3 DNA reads TGCGCCAGCACCAAACCCGGGACAGATACGCAGTATTTT.

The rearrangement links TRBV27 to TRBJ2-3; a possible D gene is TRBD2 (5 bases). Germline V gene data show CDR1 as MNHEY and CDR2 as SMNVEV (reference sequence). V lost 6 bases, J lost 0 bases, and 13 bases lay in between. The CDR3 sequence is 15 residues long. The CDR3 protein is CASSLAGQSTDTQYF. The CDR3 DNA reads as TGTGCCAGCAGCCTAGCAGGTCAGAGCACAGATACGCAGTATTTT.

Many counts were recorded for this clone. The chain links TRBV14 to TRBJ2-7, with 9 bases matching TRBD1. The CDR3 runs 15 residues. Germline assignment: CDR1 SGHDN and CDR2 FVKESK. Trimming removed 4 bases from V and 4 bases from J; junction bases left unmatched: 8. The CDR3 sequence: CASSPAGTGRYEQYF. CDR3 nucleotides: TGTGCCAGCAGCCCGGCTGGGACAGGGAGGTACGAGCAGTACTTC.

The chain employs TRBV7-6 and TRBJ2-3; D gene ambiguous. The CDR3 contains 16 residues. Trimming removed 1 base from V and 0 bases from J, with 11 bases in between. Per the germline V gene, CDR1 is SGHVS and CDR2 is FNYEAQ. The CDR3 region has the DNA TGTGCCAGCAGCTTAGGCAGCCTATCTAGCACAGATACGCAGTATTTT. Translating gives CASSLGSLSSTDTQYF.

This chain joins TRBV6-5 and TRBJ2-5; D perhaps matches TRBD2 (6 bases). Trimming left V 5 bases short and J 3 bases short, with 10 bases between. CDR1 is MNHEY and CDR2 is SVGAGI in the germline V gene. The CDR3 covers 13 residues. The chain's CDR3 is CASSGGTEETQYF. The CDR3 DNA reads TGTGCCAGCAGTGGAGGGACGGAAGAGACCCAGTACTTC.

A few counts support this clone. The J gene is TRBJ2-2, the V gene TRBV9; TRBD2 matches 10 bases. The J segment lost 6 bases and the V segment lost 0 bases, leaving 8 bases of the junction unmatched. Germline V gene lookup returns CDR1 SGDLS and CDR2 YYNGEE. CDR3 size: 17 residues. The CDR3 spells CASSVGQAGGSAGELFF. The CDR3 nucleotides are TGTGCCAGCAGCGTAGGTCAAGCGGGAGGGTCGGCCGGGGAGCTGTTTTTT.

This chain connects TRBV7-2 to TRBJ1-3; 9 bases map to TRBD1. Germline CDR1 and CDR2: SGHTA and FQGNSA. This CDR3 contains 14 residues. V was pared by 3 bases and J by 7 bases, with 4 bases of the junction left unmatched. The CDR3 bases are TGTGCCAGCAGCTTGAACAGGGGGCGGAACACCATATATTTT. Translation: CASSLNRGRNTIYF.

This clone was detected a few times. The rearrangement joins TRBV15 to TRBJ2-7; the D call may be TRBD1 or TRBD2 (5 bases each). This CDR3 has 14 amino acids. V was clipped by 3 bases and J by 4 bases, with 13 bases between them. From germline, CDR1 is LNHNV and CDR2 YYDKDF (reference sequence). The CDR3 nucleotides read TGTGCCACCAGCAGTGACGAGGGGCCTTACGAGCAGTACTTC. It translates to CATSSDEGPYEQYF.

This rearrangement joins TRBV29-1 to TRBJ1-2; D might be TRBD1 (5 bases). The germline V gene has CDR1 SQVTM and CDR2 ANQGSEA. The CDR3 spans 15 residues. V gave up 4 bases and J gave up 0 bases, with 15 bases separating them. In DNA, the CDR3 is TGCAGCGTTGGGGGACGGACTAGAGCTAACTATGGCTACACCTTC. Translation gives CSVGGRTRANYGYTF.

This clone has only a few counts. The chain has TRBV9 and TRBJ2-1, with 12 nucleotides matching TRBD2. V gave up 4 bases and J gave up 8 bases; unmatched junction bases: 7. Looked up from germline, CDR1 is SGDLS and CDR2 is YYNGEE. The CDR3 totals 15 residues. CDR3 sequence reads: CASSPGLAGFDEQFF. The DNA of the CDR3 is TGTGCCAGCAGCCCCGGACTAGCGGGATTCGATGAGCAGTTCTTC.

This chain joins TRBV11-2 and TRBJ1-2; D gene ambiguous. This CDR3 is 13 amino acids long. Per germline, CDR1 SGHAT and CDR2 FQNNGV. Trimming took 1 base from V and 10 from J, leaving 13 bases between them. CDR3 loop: CASSLVLAGFYTF. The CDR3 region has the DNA TGTGCCAGCAGCTTAGTCCTGGCGGGTTTCTACACCTTC.

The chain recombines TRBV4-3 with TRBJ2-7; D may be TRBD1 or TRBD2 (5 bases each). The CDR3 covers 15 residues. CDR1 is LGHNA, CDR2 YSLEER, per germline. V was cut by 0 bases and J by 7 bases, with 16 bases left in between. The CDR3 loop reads CASSQEGRVGGEQYV. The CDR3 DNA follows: TGCGCCAGCAGCCAAGAAGGCAGGGTAGGAGGAGAGCAGTACGTC.

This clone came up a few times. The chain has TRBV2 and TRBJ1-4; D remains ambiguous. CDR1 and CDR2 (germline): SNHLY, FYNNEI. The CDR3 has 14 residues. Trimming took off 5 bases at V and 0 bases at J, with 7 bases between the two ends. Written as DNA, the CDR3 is TGTGCCAGCAGTTTAAGGACAACTAATGAAAAACTGTTTTTT. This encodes CASSLRTTNEKLFF.

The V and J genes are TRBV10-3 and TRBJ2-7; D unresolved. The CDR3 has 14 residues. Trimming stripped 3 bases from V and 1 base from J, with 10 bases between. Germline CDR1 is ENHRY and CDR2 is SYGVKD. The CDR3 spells CAISELPQSYEQYF. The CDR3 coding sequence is TGTGCCATCAGTGAACTCCCACAGTCCTACGAGCAGTACTTC.

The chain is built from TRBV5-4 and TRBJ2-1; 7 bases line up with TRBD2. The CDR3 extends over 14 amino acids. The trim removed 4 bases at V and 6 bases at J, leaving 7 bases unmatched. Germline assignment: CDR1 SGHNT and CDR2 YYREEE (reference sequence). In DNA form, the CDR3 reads TGTGCCAGCAGCGAAAGCGGGGTGGGCAATGAGCAGTTCTTC. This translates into CASSESGVGNEQFF.

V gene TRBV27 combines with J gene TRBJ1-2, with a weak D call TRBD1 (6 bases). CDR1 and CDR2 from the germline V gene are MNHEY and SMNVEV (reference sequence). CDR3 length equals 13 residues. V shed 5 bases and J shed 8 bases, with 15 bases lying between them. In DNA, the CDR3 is TGTGCCAGCAGTAAACAGGGATCGGGCGGCTACACCTTC. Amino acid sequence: CASSKQGSGGYTF.